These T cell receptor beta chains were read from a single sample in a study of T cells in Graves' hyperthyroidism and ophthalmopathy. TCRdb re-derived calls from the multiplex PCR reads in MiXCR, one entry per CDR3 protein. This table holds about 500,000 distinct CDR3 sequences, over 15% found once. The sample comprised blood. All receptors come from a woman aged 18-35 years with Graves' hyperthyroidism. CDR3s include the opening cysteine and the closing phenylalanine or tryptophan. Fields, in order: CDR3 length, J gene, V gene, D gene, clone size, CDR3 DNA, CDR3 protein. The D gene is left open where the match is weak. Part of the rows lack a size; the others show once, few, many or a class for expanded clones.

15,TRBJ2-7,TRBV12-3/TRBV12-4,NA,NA,TGTGCCAGCAGCCCTCGGGCCGGCGCGGGCGGCGAGCAGTACTTC,CASSPRAGAGGEQYF
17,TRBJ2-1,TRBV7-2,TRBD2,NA,TGTGCCAGCAGCTTAGGGGGTGGGGCGGGAGGTTGGGATGAGCAGTTCTTC,CASSLGGGAGGWDEQFF
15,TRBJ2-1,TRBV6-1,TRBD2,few,TGTGCCAGCAGTTCGAGGTGGGCGGGAGAAAGTGAGCAGTTCTTC,CASSSRWAGESEQFF
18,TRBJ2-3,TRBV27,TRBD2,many,TGTGCCAGCAGTTCCCTCTCGACTAGCGGGCCGCTCACAGATACGCAGTATTTT,CASSSLSTSGPLTDTQYF
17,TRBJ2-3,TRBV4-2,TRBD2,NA,TGTGCCAGCAGCCAAGATCCCCCTAGCGGGACCTCAGATACGCAGTATTTT,CASSQDPPSGTSDTQYF
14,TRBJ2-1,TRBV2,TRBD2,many,TGTGCCAGCATACTAGCGGGGGAGACCAATGAGCAGTTCTTC,CASILAGETNEQFF
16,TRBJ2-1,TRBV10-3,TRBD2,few,TGTGCCATCAGTAACCGACTAGCGGGACGGTACAATGAGCAGTTCTTC,CAISNRLAGRYNEQFF
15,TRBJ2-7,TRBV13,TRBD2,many,TGTGCCAGCACGGCGGGACTAGCGATTCTCTACGAGCAGTACTTC,CASTAGLAILYEQYF
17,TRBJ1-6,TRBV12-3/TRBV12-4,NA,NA,TGTGCCAGCAGTTTACCCGGACAGCGGGATTTTAATTCACCCCTCCACTTT,CASSLPGQRDFNSPLHF
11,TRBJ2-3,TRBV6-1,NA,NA,TGTGCCAGCGGCTCGAGAGATACGCAGTATTTT,CASGSRDTQYF
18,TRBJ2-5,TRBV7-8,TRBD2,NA,TGTGCCAGCAGCTTATCAGTAGCGGGGGGCACGTTCCAAGAGACCCAGTACTTC,CASSLSVAGGTFQETQYF
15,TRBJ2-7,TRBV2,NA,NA,TGTGCCAGCAGGGCATGGGACGCAGGGGGGAATGAGCAGTACTTC,CASRAWDAGGNEQYF
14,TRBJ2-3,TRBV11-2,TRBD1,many,TGTGCCAGCAGTCGACAGGGGAGCACAGATACGCAGTATTTT,CASSRQGSTDTQYF
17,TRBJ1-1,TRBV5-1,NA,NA,TGCGCCAGCAGCTTGGAGGCTGGAAAGCCCATGAACACTGAAGCTTTCTTT,CASSLEAGKPMNTEAFF
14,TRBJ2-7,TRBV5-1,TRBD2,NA,TGCGCCAGCAGCCGGACCGGACTAGCGGACGAGCAGTACTTC,CASSRTGLADEQYF
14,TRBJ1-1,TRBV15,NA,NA,TGTGCCACCAGCTGGACCAGGGTGGGCACTGAAGCTTTCTTT,CATSWTRVGTEAFF
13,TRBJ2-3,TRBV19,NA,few,TGTGCCAGTATGCGGGCCGCCACAGATACGCAGTATTTT,CASMRAATDTQYF
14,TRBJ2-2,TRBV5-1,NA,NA,TGCGCCAGCTCGGGCGTGGGGAACACCGGGGAGCTGTTTTTT,CASSGVGNTGELFF
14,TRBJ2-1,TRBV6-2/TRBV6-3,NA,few,TGTGCCAGCAGTTACCAGGGGTGGGACAATGAGCAGTTCTTC,CASSYQGWDNEQFF
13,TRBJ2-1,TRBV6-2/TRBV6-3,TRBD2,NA,TGTGCCACATTAGCGGGGGCCATCAATGAGCAGTTCTTC,CATLAGAINEQFF
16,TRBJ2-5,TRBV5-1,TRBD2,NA,TGCGCCAGCAGCTTGGCCACGGGAGGAGGACAAGAGACCCAGTACTTC,CASSLATGGGQETQYF
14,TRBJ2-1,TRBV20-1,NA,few,TGCAGTGCTAGCCCAGCGGCATCCTACAATGAGCAGTTCTTC,CSASPAASYNEQFF
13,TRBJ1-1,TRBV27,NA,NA,TGTGCCAGCACCGATCCTATGAGCCCTGAAGCTTTCTTT,CASTDPMSPEAFF
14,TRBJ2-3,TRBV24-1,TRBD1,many,TGTGCCACCAGTGAGAATACCAGGGGGAATACGCAGTATTTT,CATSENTRGNTQYF
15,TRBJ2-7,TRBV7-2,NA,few,TGTGCCAGCAGCTTCATTGGACAGACCACCTACGAGCAGTACTTC,CASSFIGQTTYEQYF
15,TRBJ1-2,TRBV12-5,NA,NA,TGTGCTAGTGGTTTGGTACCTTGGTTTTCCTATGGCTACACCTTC,CASGLVPWFSYGYTF
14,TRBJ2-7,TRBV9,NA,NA,TGTGCCAGCAGCGCTTCCGGAGTGGGGTACGAGCAGTACTTC,CASSASGVGYEQYF
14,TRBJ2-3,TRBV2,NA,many,TGTGCCAGCAGTGAACTGCCGGAGGCAGATACGCAGTATTTT,CASSELPEADTQYF
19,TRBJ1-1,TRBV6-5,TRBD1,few,TGTGCCAGCAGTTACACCCCCGGGACAGGGTGGGGTCGGGCCACTGAAGCTTTCTTT,CASSYTPGTGWGRATEAFF
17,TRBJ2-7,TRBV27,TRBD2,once,TGTGCCAGCAGTATGACTAGCGGGGGGCCAAGCCCCTACGAGCAGTACTTC,CASSMTSGGPSPYEQYF
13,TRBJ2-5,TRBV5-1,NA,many,TGCGCCAGCAGCTTAGGGTCCGGAGAGACCCAGTACTTC,CASSLGSGETQYF
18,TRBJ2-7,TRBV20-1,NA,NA,TGCAGTGCCCCTGGAGCGCCAGCCCATCCCAGAAGCTCCTACGAGCAGTACTTC,CSAPGAPAHPRSSYEQYF
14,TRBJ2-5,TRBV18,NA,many,TGTGCCAGCTCACCAGGCGGAAATCAAGAGACCCAGTACTTC,CASSPGGNQETQYF
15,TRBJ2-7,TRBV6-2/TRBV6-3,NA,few,TGTGCCAGCAGTTACTTGAGACAGGGAGGCGCCGAGCAGTACTTC,CASSYLRQGGAEQYF
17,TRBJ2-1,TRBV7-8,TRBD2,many,TGTGCCAGCAGACACGGACTAGCGGGGGTTCTATACAATGAGCAGTTCTTC,CASRHGLAGVLYNEQFF
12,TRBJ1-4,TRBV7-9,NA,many,TGTGCCAGCAGCGCTCCGGATGAAAAACTGTTTTTT,CASSAPDEKLFF
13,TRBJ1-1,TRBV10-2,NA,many,TGCGCCAGCAGGGACAGTAGCGACACTGAAGCTTTCTTT,CASRDSSDTEAFF
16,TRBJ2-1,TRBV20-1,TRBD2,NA,TGCAGTGCTAGCGATGTACTAGCGGGGGGGCGCAATGGGCAGTTCTTC,CSASDVLAGGRNGQFF
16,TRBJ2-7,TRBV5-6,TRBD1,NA,TGTGCCAGCAGCGCATCCAGGACAGGGCTCTCCTACGAGCAGTACTTC,CASSASRTGLSYEQYF
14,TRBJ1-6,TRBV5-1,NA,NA,TGCGCCAGCAGCTTGGATACCACCGTCTCACCCCTCCACTTT,CASSLDTTVSPLHF
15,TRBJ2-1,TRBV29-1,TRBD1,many,TGCAGCGTTGAAGGCGGGACAGGGTCCTACAATGAGCAGTTCTTC,CSVEGGTGSYNEQFF
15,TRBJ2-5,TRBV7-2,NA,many,TGTGCCAGCAGCTTAGAGAACTGGCGGAAAGAGACCCAGTACTTC,CASSLENWRKETQYF
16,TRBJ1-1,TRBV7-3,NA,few,TGTGCCAGCAGCTTAAGCCCACTTCCAGGGCCCACTGAAGCTTTCTTT,CASSLSPLPGPTEAFF
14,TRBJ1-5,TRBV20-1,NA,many,TGCAGTGCCATCCGGACTTCCCACAATCAGCCCCAGCATTTT,CSAIRTSHNQPQHF
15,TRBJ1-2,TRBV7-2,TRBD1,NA,TGTGCCAGCAGCCCGCGGGACAGCGCGGGGCTTGGCTACACCTTC,CASSPRDSAGLGYTF
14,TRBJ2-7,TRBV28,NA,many,TGTGCCAGCAGTTTCGCTGGGTCCTCCTACGAGCAGTACTTC,CASSFAGSSYEQYF
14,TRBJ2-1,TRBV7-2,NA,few,TGTGCCAGCAGCTTAGTCCCCCCGTTCAATGAGCAGTTCTTC,CASSLVPPFNEQFF
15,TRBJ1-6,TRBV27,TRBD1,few,TGTGCCAGCAGTCCCTTGACAGGGGCTAATTCACCCCTCCACTTT,CASSPLTGANSPLHF
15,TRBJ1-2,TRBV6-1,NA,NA,TGTGCCAGCAGTGAAGCTGAAGGGGCTGTCTATGGCTACACCTTC,CASSEAEGAVYGYTF
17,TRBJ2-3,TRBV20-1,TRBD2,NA,TGCAGTGCTAGAGCCCTCCCGGGGGGGAAGGTTGCAGATACGCAGTATTTT,CSARALPGGKVADTQYF
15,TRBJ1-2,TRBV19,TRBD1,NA,TGTGCCAGTAGTAACCGACAGGGAATCGACTATGGCTACACCTTC,CASSNRQGIDYGYTF
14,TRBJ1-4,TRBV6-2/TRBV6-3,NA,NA,TGTGCCAGCAGTTACGGCTGGAGCTCTGAAAAACTGTTTTTT,CASSYGWSSEKLFF
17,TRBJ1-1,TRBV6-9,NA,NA,TGCGCCAGCAGCGCCGACGGGGACTCGGCGTGGGGTACTGAAGCTTTCTTT,CASSADGDSAWGTEAFF
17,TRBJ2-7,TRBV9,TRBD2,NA,TGTGCCAGCAGCGTAGGGGGACTAGCGGGAGGAGTCCACGAGCAGTACTTC,CASSVGGLAGGVHEQYF